These 32 T cell receptor beta chains were sequenced from one sample in a study of blood T cell repertoires in COVID-19. Here immunoSEQ multiplex PCR was the method, and the copy in TCRdb shows in-frame clones only, minus some. The sample lists approximately 120,000 clones; roughly 92% were seen once. Sequenced: peripheral blood. Receptors were obtained from a middle-aged man with COVID-19, enrolled during active disease.

This clone has a single count. The chain has TRBV20-1 and TRBJ2-3; D gene ambiguous. The CDR3 spans 10 residues. V lost 6 bases and J lost 6, with 7 bases in between. CDR1 is DFQATT and CDR2 is SNEGSKA in the germline V gene (reference sequence). The DNA of the CDR3 is TGCAGTGCCAGTTCGGATACGCAGTATTTT. As protein: CSASSDTQYF.

The CDR3 bases are TGTGCCAGCAGCTTAGGAGGGTTAGGCACCGGGGAGCTGTTTTTT. Its protein product is CASSLGGLGTGELFF. The J gene is TRBJ2-2, the V gene TRBV7-9; TRBD2 is a possible D gene (5 bases). The CDR3 length is 15 residues. Trimming stripped 1 base from V and 4 bases from J, with 10 bases between. Germline CDR1 is SEHNR and CDR2 is FQNEAQ (reference sequence).

CDR3 sequence: CASSASGGNQPQHF. The CDR3 region has the DNA TGTGCCAGCTCCGCGTCGGGGGGCAATCAGCCCCAGCATTTT. This chain joins TRBV27 and TRBJ1-5; possibly TRBD1 for D (5 bases). Trimming removed 8 bases at V and 2 bases at J, with 13 bases between. The CDR3 length is 14 residues. CDR1 and CDR2 (germline): MNHEY, SMNVEV (reference sequence).

V usage is TRBV2 and J usage is TRBJ2-2; weak D call: TRBD1 (6 bases). The germline V gene has CDR1 SNHLY and CDR2 FYNNEI. The CDR3 runs to 15 residues. Trimming cost V 6 bases and J 5 bases, with 16 bases left between them. In nucleotides, the CDR3 is TGTGCCAGCAGGGTAACAGGGAGTGGGACCGGGGAGCTGTTTTTT. It codes for CASRVTGSGTGELFF.

The V call is TRBV15, the J call TRBJ1-5; TRBD1 might be the D (5 bases). V dropped 6 bases and J dropped 5 bases, with 17 bases sitting between them. CDR3 length: 15 residues. The germline V gene encodes CDR1 LNHNV and CDR2 YYDKDF (reference sequence). As DNA, the CDR3 is TGTGCCACCAGTTTGGGGGAGGCCAGCTATCAGCCCCAGCATTTT. Translated, it gives CATSLGEASYQPQHF. Looking up the rest from reference TRBV15 and TRBJ1-5 gives the full variable domain: DAMVIQNPRYQVTQFGKPVTLSCSQTLNHNVMYWYQQKSSQAPKLLFHYYDKDFNNEADTPDNFQSRRPNTSFCFLDIRSPGLGDTAMYLCATSLGEASYQPQHFGDGTRLSIL.

The rearrangement links TRBV27 to TRBJ1-2, with D uncertain. The V gene's germline CDR1 is MNHEY and CDR2 SMNVEV (reference sequence). The V and J ends lost 2 bases and 4 bases respectively, with 8 bases between them. The CDR3 runs 13 residues. As DNA, the CDR3 is TGTGCCAGCAGTTTAGGACTAGGCTATGGCTACACCTTC. It specifies CASSLGLGYGYTF.

The chain carries TRBV5-4 and TRBJ2-7, with 9 positions matching TRBD1. With V trimmed by 3 bases and J by 4 bases, 8 bases remained unmatched. The CDR3 sequence is 15 residues long. Germline loops: CDR1 SGHNT, CDR2 YYREEE (reference sequence). The CDR3 DNA sequence: TGTGCCAGCAGCTCTGACAGGGGGGCGTCTTACGAGCAGTACTTC. It yields the protein CASSSDRGASYEQYF.

This chain connects TRBV27 to TRBJ2-1; 13 nucleotides line up with TRBD2. Germline V CDR1 and CDR2: MNHEY, SMNVEV (reference sequence). The J segment lost 7 bases and the V segment lost 11 bases, leaving 5 bases of the junction unmatched. The CDR3 has 13 residues. In DNA, the CDR3 is TGTGCCGCAGGACTAGCGGGAGAAAATGAGCAGTTCTTC. Translating it yields CAAGLAGENEQFF.

This chain links TRBV2 with TRBJ2-7; 11 bases are a match to TRBD1. Germline values: CDR1 SNHLY, CDR2 FYNNEI. The CDR3 has 14 amino acids. V shed 4 bases, J shed 4 bases, and the junction held 3 bases outside the gene matches. The CDR3 DNA follows: TGTGCCAGCAGTGCGGACAGGGGGCGGTACGAGCAGTACTTC. Its protein is CASSADRGRYEQYF. Full variable domain (missing parts from reference TRBV2 and TRBJ2-7): EPEVTQTPSHQVTQMGQEVILRCVPISNHLYFYWYRQILGQKVEFLVSFYNNEISEKSEIFDDQFSVERPDGSNFTLKIRSTKLEDSAMYFCASSADRGRYEQYFGPGTRLTVT.

The genes are TRBV2 and TRBJ2-4, with D perhaps matching TRBD1 (6 bases). This CDR3 comprises 14 residues. Germline assignment: CDR1 SNHLY and CDR2 FYNNEI. Trimming cost V 9 bases and J 0 bases, with 12 bases left between them. CDR3 in DNA: TGTGCCAGTGGACAGCTTCTAGCCAAAAACATTCAGTACTTC. Translated, it gives CASGQLLAKNIQYF.

The sample holds one count of this clone. The rearrangement joins TRBV7-2 to TRBJ2-7, with 9 bases identical to TRBD2. The V and J ends lost 4 bases and 4 bases, in that order; junction bases with no gene match: 17. Germline V CDR1 and CDR2: SGHTA, FQGNSA. This CDR3 comprises 18 residues. The CDR3 DNA sequence: TGTGCCAGCAGCTCCGCGAGGACTAGCGCTACACTACTGTACGAGCAGTACTTC. Translated: CASSSARTSATLLYEQYF.

The chain is built from TRBV7-6 and TRBJ2-3, with D perhaps matching TRBD2 (6 bases). V lost 4 bases, J lost 4 bases, and 18 bases lay in between. This CDR3 spans 16 amino acids. CDR1 is SGHVS, CDR2 FNYEAQ, per germline. For the CDR3, the DNA is TGTGCCAGCAGCTCGTTGAGTGAGACGGGGGCAGATACGCAGTATTTT. Translating it yields CASSSLSETGADTQYF.

The chain links TRBV19 to TRBJ1-1; no clear D. V was shortened by 5 bases and J by 4 bases, with 20 bases between the two germline ends. This CDR3 comprises 16 residues. CDR1 LNHDA and CDR2 SQIVND come from the germline V gene (reference sequence). DNA of the CDR3: TGTGCCAGTAGTCATCGCGGCGCCATGGGTCCCACTGAAGCTTTCTTT. Its translation: CASSHRGAMGPTEAFF.

The rearrangement links TRBV27 to TRBJ2-1; 10 bases align to TRBD2. The ends lost 2 bases at V and 0 bases at J; junction bases unmatched: 13. CDR1 is MNHEY and CDR2 is SMNVEV in the germline V gene (reference sequence). The CDR3 runs to 20 residues. CDR3 in amino acids: CASSLRRWLAGEFSYNEQFF. For the CDR3, the DNA is TGTGCCAGCAGTTTACGGAGGTGGCTAGCGGGAGAGTTCTCCTACAATGAGCAGTTCTTC.

The chain couples TRBV3-1 (or the pseudogene TRBV3-2) to TRBJ2-1; perhaps TRBD1 as D (5 bases). The germline V gene has CDR1 LGHDT and CDR2 YNNKEL (reference sequence). Deletions cut 3 bases from V and 5 bases from J, with 8 bases between. The CDR3 covers 13 residues. In DNA, the CDR3 is TGTGCCAGCAGCCAGCAAGGGGACAATGAGCAGTTCTTC. This translates into CASSQQGDNEQFF.

This sequence joins TRBV5-5 and TRBJ2-3; 12 bases match TRBD2. The ends lost 5 bases at V and 3 bases at J; junction bases unmatched: 7. Germline CDR1 is SGHKS and CDR2 is YYEKEE (reference sequence). The CDR3 sequence is 16 residues long. CDR3 nucleotides: TGTGCCAGCAGTCCTGCTGGACTAGCGGGAACAGATACGCAGTATTTT. It codes for CASSPAGLAGTDTQYF.

V gene TRBV9 combines with J gene TRBJ2-3; 10 nucleotides match TRBD2. The CDR3 has 16 residues. Germline V lookup: CDR1 SGDLS, CDR2 YYNGEE. Losses at the gene ends were 5 bases for V and 4 bases for J; bases not matched to a gene: 10. The CDR3 protein is CASSASGGPMADTQYF. As DNA, the CDR3 is TGTGCCAGCAGTGCTAGCGGGGGTCCGATGGCAGATACGCAGTATTTT.

This chain connects TRBV28 to TRBJ1-2; TRBD1 aligns across 8 bases. V shed 5 bases and J 2 bases; nucleotides not matched to a gene: 10. CDR1 is MDHEN, CDR2 SYDVKM, per germline. The CDR3 extends over 16 amino acids. In DNA, the CDR3 is TGTGCCAGCAGTCCCCCCCCTCGGACAGGGAACTATGGCTACACCTTC. Translating it yields CASSPPPRTGNYGYTF.

The chain is built from TRBV21-1 and TRBJ1-6; the tabulated D call, TRBD1, remains unverified against the DNA. TRBV21-1 represents a pseudogene. This CDR3 is 16 amino acids long. Here the CDR3 reads CASSSSRISYNSPLHF. DNA for the CDR3: TGTGCCAGCAGCTCGAGCAGGATCTCCTATAATTCACCCCTCCACTTT.

A remark on this clone: At the DNA level, this CDR3 is encoded by other sequences in the same sample as well. The chain uses TRBV30 and TRBJ1-2; D is possibly TRBD1 (5 bases). V was cut by 0 bases and J by 3 bases, with 8 bases left in between. This CDR3 spans 13 amino acids. Germline lookup yields CDR1 GTSNPN and CDR2 SVGIG (reference sequence). This CDR3 reads CAWSVQGDYGYTF. As DNA, the CDR3 is TGTGCCTGGAGTGTTCAGGGTGACTATGGCTACACCTTC.

The V gene is TRBV6-1, the J gene TRBJ2-7; D unresolved. CDR3 size: 11 residues. Germline assignment: CDR1 MNHNS and CDR2 SASEGT. V was shortened by 0 bases and J by 7 bases, with 4 bases between the two germline ends. The CDR3 loop reads CASSEAREQYV. CDR3 bases: TGTGCCAGCAGTGAAGCGAGGGAGCAGTACGTC.

V gene TRBV30 combines with J gene TRBJ1-4, with 9 positions matching TRBD1. Germline V lookup: CDR1 GTSNPN, CDR2 SVGIG (reference sequence). Trimming took 0 bases from V and 7 from J; bases not matched to a gene: 3. This CDR3 spans 14 amino acids. The CDR3 loop is CAWSVQGAFEKLFF. CDR3 sequence (DNA): TGTGCCTGGAGTGTACAGGGGGCGTTTGAAAAACTGTTTTTT.

J is TRBJ2-1 and V is TRBV2; 10 bases align to TRBD1. This CDR3 contains 14 residues. V gave up 11 bases and J gave up 7 bases; unmatched junction bases: 11. The V gene's germline CDR1 is SNHLY and CDR2 FYNNEI. Here the CDR3 reads CAVQPGQGRNEQFF. In DNA, the CDR3 is TGTGCCGTTCAACCGGGACAGGGGAGGAATGAGCAGTTCTTC.

The V and J genes are TRBV6-6 and TRBJ2-3, with 8 bases lining up with TRBD2. The CDR3 is 16 residues long. With V trimmed by 3 bases and J by 4 bases, 9 bases remained unmatched. CDR1 MNHNY and CDR2 SVGAGI come from the germline V gene (reference sequence). The CDR3 DNA is TGTGCCAGCAGTTATGGGAGCGGGAGTGGCGCAGATACGCAGTATTTT. It translates to CASSYGSGSGADTQYF.

This rearrangement joins TRBV28 to TRBJ1-2; 7 bases fit TRBD1. This CDR3 region has 14 residues. The V segment lost 4 bases and the J segment 7 bases; nucleotides outside the gene matches: 9. Looked up from germline, CDR1 is MDHEN and CDR2 is SYDVKM. CDR3 coding DNA: TGTGCCAGCAGTTCCCCAGGGACAGTTGCTGGCTACACCTTC. Translated, it gives CASSSPGTVAGYTF.

The V call is TRBV6-4, the J call TRBJ2-7; D is unclear. The V gene lost 2 bases and the J gene lost 0 bases, with 14 bases spanning the gap. The CDR3 sequence is 16 residues long. Germline CDR1 MRHNA, CDR2 SNTAGT. The chain's CDR3 is CASSDEVINSSYEQYV. CDR3 bases: TGTGCCAGCAGTGACGAGGTAATAAATTCCTCCTACGAGCAGTACGTC.

This sequence joins TRBV19 and TRBJ2-2; the D gene is possibly TRBD2 (7 bases). Germline values: CDR1 LNHDA, CDR2 SQIVND (reference sequence). The germline V and J ends were trimmed by 7 bases and 0 bases, with 21 bases remaining between them. The CDR3 sequence is 18 residues long. This CDR3 is CASKAPFGGASNTGELFF. As DNA, the CDR3 is TGTGCCAGTAAAGCTCCTTTTGGGGGGGCCTCGAACACCGGGGAGCTGTTTTTT.

V usage is TRBV5-1 and J usage is TRBJ1-1; D is possibly TRBD1 (6 bases). CDR1 is SGHRS, CDR2 YFSETQ, per germline. Trimming removed 3 bases at V and 5 bases at J, with 11 bases between. The CDR3 totals 13 residues. The CDR3 sequence is CASSWGTGTEAFF. The DNA for the CDR3 is TGCGCCAGCAGCTGGGGAACAGGGACTGAAGCTTTCTTT.

This clone was found once. The chain uses TRBV18 and TRBJ2-1, with 7 bases lining up with TRBD1. This CDR3 spans 18 amino acids. Germline assignment: CDR1 KGHSH and CDR2 LQKENI. V dropped 4 bases and J dropped 5; count of bases not matched to a gene: 17. The CDR3 region is CASSRLLDRVATNNEQFF. The CDR3 DNA reads TGTGCCAGCTCACGACTCCTCGACAGGGTTGCTACGAACAATGAGCAGTTCTTC.

The rearrangement joins TRBV3-1 (or the pseudogene TRBV3-2) to TRBJ2-4; 14 bases map to TRBD2. V lost 4 bases to trimming and J lost 5 bases; unmatched junction nucleotides: 7. The CDR3 runs 17 residues. The germline gives CDR1 LGHDT, CDR2 YNNKEL (reference sequence). The CDR3 reads CASSRGLAGERQNIQYF. DNA of the CDR3: TGTGCCAGCAGCCGGGGACTAGCGGGAGAGCGCCAAAACATTCAGTACTTC.

The CDR3 DNA follows: TGTGCCAGTAGTGCCTCATGGGCCAAGAGCAATCAGCCCCAGCATTTT. It codes for CASSASWAKSNQPQHF. This chain joins TRBV19 and TRBJ1-5; no reliable D call. Deletions cut 5 bases from V and 1 base from J, with 15 bases between. The CDR3 consists of 16 residues. CDR1 and CDR2 from the germline V gene are LNHDA and SQIVND (reference sequence).

The rearrangement links TRBV19 to TRBJ2-7; 8 nucleotides align to TRBD1. Unmatched junction bases numbered 4, after V lost 6 bases and J lost 3 bases. Germline assignment: CDR1 LNHDA and CDR2 SQIVND (reference sequence). This CDR3 is built from 13 residues. The DNA of the CDR3 is TGTGCCAGTAGCGACAGGGGTCTCTACGAGCAGTACTTC. Translating it yields CASSDRGLYEQYF.